This TCR beta chain was identified in a study of blood T cell repertoires in COVID-19. For the study at large: Samples of COVID-19 (acute and convalescent) were obtained from the United States, Italy and Spain. The cDNA or gDNA used as material had been derived from T cells, B-cell-depleted T cells, or PBMCs.

In the original analysis: Using reference gene primer amplification, nucleated cell counts were estimated. The repertoire was sequenced with immunoSEQ multiplex PCR; TCRdb's copy has only in-frame clones and lacks some. The V and J calls and the clone size are those of that table, but D and trimming were determined from the DNA. The data hold roughly 410,000 clones, with approximately 87% observed a single time. Seattle researchers signed up patients amid active infection and tracked them longitudinally. Germline CDR1 reads KGHSH; CDR2 reads LQKENI. The CDR3 has 18 amino acids. V lost 3 bases to trimming and J lost 0 bases, with 18 bases between them.

The clonotype was recovered from a woman in her fifties or sixties with COVID-19, enrolled during active disease. Sequenced sample: peripheral blood. The genes are TRBV18 and TRBJ1-5, with D maybe TRBD1 (5 bases). CDR3 in amino acids: CASSPGGFGTSSNQPQHF. In DNA, the CDR3 is TGTGCCAGCTCACCGGGGGGGTTCGGGACTTCTAGCAATCAGCCCCAGCATTTT.